The rows below give T cell receptor beta chains drawn from one sample of a study of a mutant IDH1 vaccine in newly diagnosed glioma. Sequenced by immunoSEQ multiplex PCR; TCRdb stores in-frame clones only, minus some. The table has some 38,000 clones, around 82% seen once. Antigen specificity for these receptors is unknown. Sample: PBMCs, taken from a glioma patient whose treatment included an IDH1 peptide vaccine. The receptors were sampled from a man aged 35 to 55 with glioma. Both conserved end residues are trimmed from each CDR3. D genes are given only for firm matches.

>TRBV5-5|.
ASSFLGDQY
>TRBV4-1|TRBD1
ASSQDPDRVYEQY
>TRBV6-1|.
ASRAQGGTEAF
>TRBV29-1|.
SYRILGDQY
>TRBV2|.
AGRSPGEKLF
>TRBV6-5|.
ASSSGPTDTQY
>TRBV6-1|.
ASSGVHQETQY
>TRBV11-2|.
ASSLNTQETQY
>TRBV2|.
ASRVLYGYT
>TRBV5-4|.
ASSLDLQSSYNSPLH
>TRBV9|.
ASSVGTEPPLYTEAF
>TRBV4-1|.
ASSLGPGWVNTEAF
>TRBV10-1|TRBD1
ASAPGQGAHGYT
>TRBV7-9|.
ASRASEVSGNTIY
>TRBV5-5|.
ASSLATGGVGYEQY
>TRBV2|.
ASSPSFAGYT
>TRBV2|TRBD1
ATSGQGFEKLF
>TRBV6-4|.
ASSDSVGGATDTQY
>TRBV4-1|.
ASSQDLNRAYEQY
>TRBV7-7|.
ASSFDGEGELF
>TRBV9|TRBD2
ASSVESSGTYEQY
>TRBV5-6|.
ASSLALGVTNEKLF
>TRBV5-6|TRBD1
ASIRQGGRELF
>TRBV9|TRBD2
ASSGGSDPPSGAHNEQF
>TRBV5-1|TRBD1
ASSLLRGNYGYT
>TRBV6-5|.
ARVRWSYEQY
>TRBV2|.
ASSDVPFTAF
>TRBV19|.
ASSPPTVNQPQH
>TRBV4-1|TRBD2
ASSQELAGSGGNTGELF
>TRBV18|.
ASSPRQTGTNTEAF
>TRBV4-1|TRBD1
ASSQGPPGTGTHEQY
>TRBV30|TRBD2
AWSVWAGGETQY
>TRBV4-2|.
ASSQMAGNNSPLH
>TRBV11-2|TRBD1
ASSLEGTGNYGYT
>TRBV30|.
AWSVQNSPLH
>TRBV6-5|.
ASSYSLSNTEAF
>TRBV6-1|TRBD1
ASGGQGGNTIY
>TRBV6-5|.
ASGGRGEKLF
>TRBV15|.
AASSISTEVF
>TRBV7-2|TRBD1
ASSFGQGGGAGELF
>TRBV6-5|.
ASAQVGITYGYT
>TRBV10-3|.
AISGTELSGANVLT
>TRBV6-5|TRBD1
ASSYSGQGYYGYT
>TRBV6-6|.
ASSYRSNEQF
>TRBV6-5|.
ASGGGPNEKLF
>TRBV6-1|.
ATVRGNTEAF
>TRBV5-4|.
ASSQGLEQY
>TRBV30|.
AWSIDRFGSYEQY
>TRBV2|TRBD1
ASRPRQGLEPQH
>TRBV5-5|.
ASSLDPGNYGYT
>TRBV7-2|TRBD2
ASSLSLAGYNEQF
>TRBV5-1|TRBD2
ASSLGAGVAGGLF
>TRBV30|.
AWRRTVHNEQF
>TRBV2|TRBD1
ASRGQGKTYEQY
>TRBV29-1|TRBD2
SALPASGGGETQY
>TRBV2|TRBD2
ASSTGTSGRAGEQF